This T cell receptor (beta chain) comes out of a study of blood T cell repertoires in COVID-19. At the level of the study: Samples came from the United States, Italy and Spain, spanning acute and convalescent COVID-19. From T cells, B-cell-depleted T cells, or PBMCs came the material, which was cDNA or gDNA.

The sample holds a few counts of this clone. Sequence at one end of the junction differs from germline and may be a read error. The CDR3 is 12 residues long. The germline V gene has CDR1 MDHEN and CDR2 SYDVKM. TCRdb keeps only in-frame clones here, not all; method: immunoSEQ multiplex PCR. The sample consists of some 200,000 clones, roughly 80% of them appearing once. The receptor comes from a man aged 60-69 years with COVID-19, enrolled during active disease. The chain has TRBV28 and TRBJ1-4; 10 bases are a match to TRBD1. Material for sequencing was peripheral blood. The CDR3 nucleotides read TGTGCCAGCAGTTTAAGGACAGGGGGGCTGGTTTTT. Protein sequence: CASSLRTGGLVF.